A selection of T cell receptor beta chains follows, all from one sample in a study of cytomegalovirus exposure and HLA in healthy donors. Sequencing used immunoSEQ multiplex PCR; TCRdb keeps in-frame clones, though not all of them. This table holds about 130,000 clones, approximately 84% found once. Sequenced: PBMCs. These receptors were collected from a man aged 25-45 years in good health and CMV-seropositive. The CDR3 runs from the conserved cysteine through the conserved F or W. A D gene is named only where the DNA matches it firmly. Only some rows state a clone size, as once, few, many or a class for expanded clones.

d_gene,v_gene,abundance,j_gene,CDR3nt,CDR3aa
TRBD1,TRBV9,-,TRBJ1-3,TGTGCCAGCAGCGTAGACGACAGGGGAGGGTCTGGAAACACCATATATTTT,CASSVDDRGGSGNTIYF
-,TRBV4-3,-,TRBJ2-1,TGCGCCAGCAGCCAAGACTCACGAACTAATGAGCAGTTCTTC,CASSQDSRTNEQFF
-,TRBV29-1,once,TRBJ1-3,TGCAGCGTTGAGGCCAACTCTGGAAACACCATATATTTT,CSVEANSGNTIYF
TRBD1,TRBV6-5,-,TRBJ2-7,TGTGCCAGCAGTTACCGAGACAGGGGGCCTTACGAGCAGTACTTC,CASSYRDRGPYEQYF
-,TRBV6-1,-,TRBJ1-1,TGTGCCAGCAGTGAAGACGACTACACTGAAGCTTTCTTT,CASSEDDYTEAFF
TRBD1,TRBV18,-,TRBJ2-7,TGTGCCAGCTCACTGCTGACAGGGCCCCGCGAGCAGTACTTC,CASSLLTGPREQYF
TRBD2,TRBV9,-,TRBJ2-2,TGTGCCAGCAGCGCCGGGGGGGCCAGCACCGGGGAGCTGTTTTTT,CASSAGGASTGELFF
-,TRBV7-3,-,TRBJ1-1,TGTGCCAGCAGCTTAACGGTGCGGGCTGAAGCTTTCTTT,CASSLTVRAEAFF
TRBD1,TRBV2,-,TRBJ1-1,TGTGCCAGCATATCCGGGACAGCCAACACTGAAGCTTTCTTT,CASISGTANTEAFF
TRBD1,TRBV9,-,TRBJ2-1,TGTGCCAGCAGCCCCCGACAGGGCTTCTACAATGAGCAGTTCTTC,CASSPRQGFYNEQFF
TRBD1,TRBV27,-,TRBJ2-7,TGTGCCAGCAGTTTATCGACAGGGGGTTCCTACGAGCAGTACTTC,CASSLSTGGSYEQYF
TRBD1,TRBV10-2,-,TRBJ1-1,TGCGCCAGCAGTGTGGACAGGAGGAGCACTGAAGCTTTCTTT,CASSVDRRSTEAFF
TRBD2,TRBV6-1,-,TRBJ2-1,TGTGCCAGCAAACCGGGGGGAATCTACAATGAGCAGTTCTTC,CASKPGGIYNEQFF
-,TRBV5-4,-,TRBJ1-2,TGTGCCAGCAGCATCCCCGGGACTGACGGCTACACCTTC,CASSIPGTDGYTF
-,TRBV19,once,TRBJ1-2,TGTGCCAGTAGTATAGAAGCGTCAACTAACTATGGCTACACCTTC,CASSIEASTNYGYTF
-,TRBV7-2,-,TRBJ2-3,TGTGCCAGCAGCTTAGGAGGGGGATCAGATACGCAGTATTTT,CASSLGGGSDTQYF
-,TRBV6-4,few,TRBJ2-4,TGTGCCAGCAGTGGGGATCACGGGGACATTCAGTACTTC,CASSGDHGDIQYF
-,TRBV2,-,TRBJ2-7,TGTGCCAGCAGTGAAGGGTACAGGGTCTACGAGCAGTACTTC,CASSEGYRVYEQYF
TRBD1,TRBV15,-,TRBJ2-1,TGTGCCACCAGCAGGGGTCGACAGGGTCCGCACAATGAGCAGTTCTTC,CATSRGRQGPHNEQFF
-,TRBV18,-,TRBJ1-1,TGTGCCAGCTCACCACGCGACAGCCGCATGAACACTGAAGCTTTCTTT,CASSPRDSRMNTEAFF
-,TRBV5-1,-,TRBJ2-2,TGCGCCAGCAGCTTGGGCCAGGGGGGCAACACCGGGGAGCTGTTTTTT,CASSLGQGGNTGELFF
TRBD1,TRBV6-5,-,TRBJ1-4,TGTGCCAGCAGTTACTCGACAGGGGGCGGCGAGAAACTGTTTTTT,CASSYSTGGGEKLFF
-,TRBV4-1,-,TRBJ1-2,TGCGCCAGCAGCCGCGGGGACGGTAGTTTCTATGGCTACACCTTC,CASSRGDGSFYGYTF
-,TRBV6-6,few,TRBJ1-1,TGTGCCAGCAGCCCATCCCGGGATTTCACTGAAGCTTTCTTT,CASSPSRDFTEAFF
-,TRBV25-1,-,TRBJ2-5,TGTGCCAGCAGTGAATTATTAGGGGCGAGACAAGAGACCCAGTACTTC,CASSELLGARQETQYF
TRBD1,TRBV5-8,-,TRBJ1-2,TGTGCCAGCAGCTTCGGACAGGGAGATGGCTACACCTTC,CASSFGQGDGYTF
-,TRBV7-6,once,TRBJ2-2,TGTGCCAGCAGCTTATATGCCAGCGGTACCACCGGGGAGCTGTTTTTT,CASSLYASGTTGELFF
-,TRBV5-4,many,TRBJ1-2,TGTGCCAGCAGCCCGGGACAAATCTATGGCTACACCTTC,CASSPGQIYGYTF
TRBD1,TRBV10-3,-,TRBJ2-2,TGTGCCATCGACAGGGGCGCCGGGGAGCTGTTTTTT,CAIDRGAGELFF
-,TRBV5-1,-,TRBJ1-2,TGCGCCAGCAGCTTGGGAGGTGGAGGGGACTATGGCTACACCTTC,CASSLGGGGDYGYTF
TRBD1,TRBV6-1,once,TRBJ1-2,TGTGCCAGCAGTGAATACCCGGGACAGAACTATGGCTACACCTTC,CASSEYPGQNYGYTF
-,TRBV18,-,TRBJ1-2,TGTGCCAGCTCACCGTCGGCAGCGCCATATGGCTACACCTTC,CASSPSAAPYGYTF
TRBD1,TRBV6-1,-,TRBJ1-3,TGTGCCAGCAGTGCCTCAACAGGGGGAGACTCTGGAAACACCATATATTTT,CASSASTGGDSGNTIYF
-,TRBV10-1,-,TRBJ1-1,TGCGCCAGCAGTGGACAGCCGAACACTGAAGCTTTCTTT,CASSGQPNTEAFF
-,TRBV9,-,TRBJ2-2,TGTGCCAGCAGCGTAGAGGTACAGACGAACACCGGGGAGCTGTTTTTT,CASSVEVQTNTGELFF
-,TRBV4-1,-,TRBJ1-5,TGCGCCAGCAGCCAAGAATGGGGGGGTCAGCCCCAGCATTTT,CASSQEWGGQPQHF
TRBD1,TRBV2,-,TRBJ1-2,TGTGCCAGCAGTGGCGGGACAGGGGAAGGCTACACCTTC,CASSGGTGEGYTF
-,TRBV10-3,-,TRBJ2-7,TGTGCCATCAGTGAGTCCACTCGAACCTACGAGCAGTACTTC,CAISESTRTYEQYF
TRBD1,TRBV19,-,TRBJ1-5,TGTGCCAGTACTCCCACCACAGGGGCGGACCAGCCCCAGCATTTT,CASTPTTGADQPQHF
-,TRBV12-5,-,TRBJ2-1,TGTGCTAGTGGTTGGGGGGATGAGCAGTTCTTC,CASGWGDEQFF